The clone carrying this T cell receptor (beta chain) appeared many times. Unique molecular identifiers featured in how the TCRbeta library was prepared. TCRdb processed the PCR reads anew with MiXCR; each CDR3 protein has one entry. Of over 45,000 distinct CDR3 sequences in the sample, about 5% are singletons; the top ten hold 30%. CDR3 length: 17 residues. Trimming removed 5 bases from V and 2 bases from J; junction bases left unmatched: 7. Looked up from germline, CDR1 is MNHEY and CDR2 is SVGAGI. The data were obtained in a study of T-cell reconstitution after alpha-beta-depleted transplantation in children.

This rearrangement joins TRBV6-5 to TRBJ2-3; 13 bases are a match to TRBD2. This material consisted of PBMCs, mostly from graft donor cells, taken 60 days after TCRalphabeta/CD19-depleted stem cell transplant. This TCR came from a female patient aged 2-9 years who had a stem cell transplant for aplastic anemia, so the T cells may come from the graft donor. The DNA for the CDR3 is TGTGCCAGCAGTCGACTAGCGGGAGGACCCCCCACAGATACGCAGTATTTT. This codes for CASSRLAGGPPTDTQYF.